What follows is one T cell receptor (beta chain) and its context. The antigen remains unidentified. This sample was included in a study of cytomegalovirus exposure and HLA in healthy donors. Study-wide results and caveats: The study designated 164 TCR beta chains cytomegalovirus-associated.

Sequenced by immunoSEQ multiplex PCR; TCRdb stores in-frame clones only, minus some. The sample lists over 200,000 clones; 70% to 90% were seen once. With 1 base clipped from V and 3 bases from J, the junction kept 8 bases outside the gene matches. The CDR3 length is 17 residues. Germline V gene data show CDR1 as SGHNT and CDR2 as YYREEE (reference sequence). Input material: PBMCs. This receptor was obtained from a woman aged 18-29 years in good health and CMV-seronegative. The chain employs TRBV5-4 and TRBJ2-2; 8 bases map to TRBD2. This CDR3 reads CASSLLERGLYTGELFF. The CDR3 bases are TGTGCCAGCAGCTTGTTAGAGCGGGGGCTCTACACCGGGGAGCTGTTTTTT.